This T cell receptor beta chain appears in the sequencing data of a study of blood T cell repertoires in COVID-19. Turning to the study itself: PBMCs, B-cell-depleted T cells, or T cells were the source of the cDNA or gDNA that made up the material.

Germline CDR1 MNHNY, CDR2 SVGAGI (reference sequence). Trimming removed 6 bases at V and 0 bases at J, with 15 bases between. The CDR3 runs to 16 residues. Original processing methods: Researchers report that nucleated cell counts were estimated from reference gene primer amplification. Sequencing was performed with immunoSEQ multiplex PCR; in TCRdb, only in-frame clones are kept and a portion is missing. That table furnishes V, J and clone size, whereas the DNA furnished D and trimming. The data hold tens of thousands of clones, with 70% to 90% observed a single time. What was sequenced was peripheral blood. This clonotype was sampled from a woman at least 80 years old in a cohort sampled during active or convalescent COVID-19. The rearrangement joins TRBV6-6 to TRBJ1-3, with no clear D. As DNA, the CDR3 is TGTGCCAGCAGAAAGTCGACAATGAGCTCTGGAAACACCATATATTTT. Its protein product is CASRKSTMSSGNTIYF.